This TCR beta chain was profiled in a study of T-cell memory formation after mild COVID-19. Turning to the study itself: TCR clusters were mostly donor specific. Study results and caveats: Contracting CD4+ clones lay largely in CM and EM, with CD8+ ones residing in EMRA.

V gave up 6 bases and J gave up 0 bases, with 8 bases separating them. This CDR3 spans 13 amino acids. The 5'RACE method, run with constant-segment primers, produced TCR alpha and TCR beta cDNA libraries (carrying sample barcodes and UMIs). TCRdb re-derived calls from the 5' RACE reads in MiXCR, one entry per CDR3 protein. The sample shows 45,000 to 65,000 distinct CDR3 sequences, approximately 9.5% of them seen only once. The table lists this clonotype with a few counts. The antigen remains undetermined. The sample comprised PBMCs or a T cell subset sorted from them (not recorded which). The V call is TRBV12-3 or TRBV12-4, the J call TRBJ1-1; D is perhaps TRBD1 (5 bases). The source is a man between 18 and 29 years old who had mild COVID-19 (a few samples of this study predate the infection). Cell type and time point are not known. The CDR3 coding sequence is TGTGCCAGCAGGGAGGGGTTGAACACTGAAGCTTTCTTT. Its protein product is CASREGLNTEAFF.